The 21 T cell receptor beta chains given below trace back to one sample, sequenced in a study of blood T cell repertoires in COVID-19. The table came from immunoSEQ multiplex PCR; TCRdb's copy has only in-frame clones and leaves some out. The sample records a few hundred thousand clones, 88% being singletons. The sample taken for sequencing was peripheral blood. The receptors derive from a man aged 60 to 75 who had recovered from COVID-19.

CDR3 bases: TGTGCCAGCAGCAGAGATCAGTCGGCGGGGGTCTACAATGAGCAGTTCTTC. Translation gives CASSRDQSAGVYNEQFF. This chain links TRBV7-2 with TRBJ2-1; TRBD2 aligns across 7 bases. The V segment lost 5 bases and the J segment 3 bases; nucleotides outside the gene matches: 13. From germline, CDR1 is SGHTA and CDR2 FQGNSA. The CDR3 is 17 residues long. The entire variable domain, with the rest obtained from reference TRBV7-2 and TRBJ2-1, is as follows: GAGVSQSPSNKVTEKGKDVELRCDPISGHTALYWYRQSLGQGLEFLIYFQGNSAPDKSGLPSDRFSAERTGGSVSTLTIQRTQQEDSAVYLCASSRDQSAGVYNEQFFGPGTRLTVL.

The chain employs TRBV19 and TRBJ2-3; D is undetermined. Trimming pared 9 bases from V and 0 bases from J, leaving 16 bases between. The CDR3 contains 15 residues. Germline CDR1 is LNHDA and CDR2 is SQIVND (reference sequence). This CDR3 reads CASETAHQSTDTQYF. CDR3 nucleotide sequence: TGTGCCAGCGAAACAGCACATCAAAGCACAGATACGCAGTATTTT.

The chain uses TRBV5-1 and TRBJ2-1; TRBD2 agrees at 8 bases. Per germline, CDR1 SGHRS and CDR2 YFSETQ. Losses at the gene ends were 4 bases for V and 10 bases for J; bases not matched to a gene: 19. The CDR3 covers 17 residues. The CDR3 DNA is TGCGCCAGCAGCACGGGGTTTAGGGGCGGGGGGTCGTCAGAGCAGTTCTTC. It codes for CASSTGFRGGGSSEQFF.

The V and J genes are TRBV11-2 and TRBJ1-6; no clear D gene. In germline, CDR1 is SGHAT, CDR2 FQNNGV. The CDR3 runs to 14 residues. V dropped 5 bases and J dropped 2 bases, with 7 bases sitting between them. CDR3 nucleotide sequence: TGTGCCAGCAGCGACTACGCCTATAATTCACCCCTCCACTTT. This sequence encodes CASSDYAYNSPLHF.

Worth noting for this clone: At the DNA level, this CDR3 is encoded by other sequences in the same sample as well. This chain connects TRBV11-2 to TRBJ1-4; 9 bases agree with TRBD1. Germline V gene data show CDR1 as SGHAT and CDR2 as FQNNGV. V gave up 4 bases and J gave up 0 bases; unmatched junction bases: 3. CDR3 length: 16 amino acids. In DNA form, the CDR3 reads TGTGCCAGCAGCTCGGGACAGGGAGCAACTAATGAAAAACTGTTTTTT. Its protein is CASSSGQGATNEKLFF.

This chain links TRBV5-1 with TRBJ2-5; 9 bases line up with TRBD1. The trim removed 3 bases at V and 6 bases at J, leaving 9 bases unmatched. This CDR3 has 15 amino acids. Germline V gives CDR1 SGHRS, CDR2 YFSETQ. In DNA, the CDR3 is TGCGCCAGCAGCTGGGACAGGGCCTCGATAAAGACCCAGTACTTC. As protein: CASSWDRASIKTQYF. Drawing the rest from reference TRBV5-1 and TRBJ2-5, the complete variable domain is KAGVTQTPRYLIKTRGQQVTLSCSPISGHRSVSWYQQTPGQGLQFLFEYFSETQRNKGNFPGRFSGRQFSNSRSEMNVSTLELGDSALYLCASSWDRASIKTQYFGPGTRLLVL.

The chain carries TRBV6-5 and TRBJ1-1; no definite D call. V was pared by 0 bases and J by 2 bases, with 10 bases between. The germline V gene encodes CDR1 MNHEY and CDR2 SVGAGI. This CDR3 has 15 residues. The CDR3 sequence is CASSYSWTANTEAFF. As DNA, the CDR3 is TGTGCCAGCAGTTACTCGTGGACTGCAAACACTGAAGCTTTCTTT.

In its sample, this clone was seen a few times. The chain is built from TRBV10-1 and TRBJ2-2; 9 nucleotides align to TRBD1. The CDR3 spans 15 residues. V lost 4 bases, J lost 5 bases, and 5 bases stayed unmatched. The germline V gene encodes CDR1 WNHNN and CDR2 SYGVQD (reference sequence). CDR3 region: CASSGTGAKTGELFF. Written as DNA, the CDR3 is TGCGCCAGCAGTGGGACAGGGGCCAAAACCGGGGAGCTGTTTTTT.

The rearrangement links TRBV5-1 to TRBJ2-1; 8 positions agree with TRBD2. The CDR3 is made up of 16 amino acids. Germline loops: CDR1 SGHRS, CDR2 YFSETQ. Unmatched junction bases numbered 2, after V lost 0 bases and J lost 0 bases. The CDR3 protein is CASSLERGSSYNEQFF. CDR3 bases: TGCGCCAGCAGCTTGGAGCGGGGGAGCTCCTACAATGAGCAGTTCTTC.

V gene TRBV27 combines with J gene TRBJ1-4, with D maybe TRBD1 (6 bases). Trimming removed 2 bases at V and 5 bases at J, with 12 bases between. The length of the CDR3 is 15 residues. Germline V gene data show CDR1 as MNHEY and CDR2 as SMNVEV (reference sequence). The CDR3 nucleotides are TGTGCCAGCAGTTTAGTGGGGACACCCAATGAAAAACTGTTTTTT. It encodes CASSLVGTPNEKLFF.

The chain is built from TRBV3-1 (or the pseudogene TRBV3-2) and TRBJ2-1; TRBD2 matches at 8 bases. V dropped 2 bases and J dropped 6; count of bases not matched to a gene: 6. The length of the CDR3 is 15 residues. CDR1 is LGHDT, CDR2 YNNKEL, per germline (reference sequence). CDR3 region: CASSQMRGAFNEQFF. The CDR3, as DNA: TGTGCCAGCAGCCAAATGCGGGGGGCCTTCAATGAGCAGTTCTTC.

This clone was detected a few times. The chain combines TRBV5-1 with TRBJ2-5, with 7 positions matching TRBD2. Trimming removed 4 bases from V and 0 bases from J; junction bases left unmatched: 15. This CDR3 spans 18 amino acids. Germline values: CDR1 SGHRS, CDR2 YFSETQ. CDR3 loop: CASSPSTRGSRYQETQYF. The CDR3 DNA reads TGCGCCAGCAGCCCTTCGACGCGGGGGTCGAGGTACCAAGAGACCCAGTACTTC.

A remark on this clone: In the same sample, other DNA sequences code for this CDR3. The chain links TRBV18 to TRBJ2-5; TRBD2 agrees at 15 bases. CDR3 length: 17 residues. CDR1 KGHSH and CDR2 LQKENI come from the germline V gene. The V and J ends lost 6 bases and 2 bases, in that order; junction bases with no gene match: 7. The CDR3 sequence: CASSPGTSGGFQETQYF. The CDR3 DNA reads TGTGCCAGCTCGCCCGGGACTAGCGGGGGGTTTCAAGAGACCCAGTACTTC. The whole variable domain, remainder taken from reference TRBV18 and TRBJ2-5, is NAGVMQNPRHLVRRRGQEARLRCSPMKGHSHVYWYRQLPEEGLKFMVYLQKENIIDESGMPKERFSAEFPKEGPSILRIQQVVRGDSAAYFCASSPGTSGGFQETQYFGPGTRLLVL.

The V call is TRBV9, the J call TRBJ2-3; a weak D match, TRBD1 (5 bases). Germline V CDR1 and CDR2: SGDLS, YYNGEE. The CDR3 runs 13 residues. V lost 4 bases to trimming and J lost 3 bases, with 9 bases between them. This CDR3 is CASSPDRTDTQYF. DNA of the CDR3: TGTGCCAGCAGCCCTGACAGAACAGATACGCAGTATTTT.

The rearrangement links TRBV6-1 to TRBJ2-7; the D is unclear. Germline V gives CDR1 MNHNS, CDR2 SASEGT. The CDR3 is made up of 14 amino acids. V dropped 1 base and J dropped 2 bases, with 9 bases sitting between them. CDR3 sequence reads: CASSEGSSTYEQYF. For the CDR3, the DNA is TGTGCCAGCAGTGAAGGCTCTTCTACCTACGAGCAGTACTTC.

The gene calls are TRBV5-1 and TRBJ2-5; 9 positions match TRBD2. The J segment lost 5 bases and the V segment lost 5 bases, leaving 10 bases of the junction unmatched. Looked up from germline, CDR1 is SGHRS and CDR2 is YFSETQ. The CDR3 is made up of 15 amino acids. The CDR3 here is CASRGSLAGLETQYF. The CDR3 region has the DNA TGCGCCAGCAGAGGGTCGCTAGCGGGGTTGGAGACCCAGTACTTC. Supplemented by reference TRBV5-1 and TRBJ2-5, the full variable domain reads KAGVTQTPRYLIKTRGQQVTLSCSPISGHRSVSWYQQTPGQGLQFLFEYFSETQRNKGNFPGRFSGRQFSNSRSEMNVSTLELGDSALYLCASRGSLAGLETQYFGPGTRLLVL.

The J gene is TRBJ2-3, the V gene TRBV7-6; 10 nucleotides line up with TRBD2. The CDR3 is made up of 16 amino acids. Germline CDR1 SGHVS, CDR2 FNYEAQ. V lost 2 bases and J lost 1; bases outside the gene matches: 3. CDR3 sequence: CASSLLAGARTDTQYF. The DNA for the CDR3 is TGTGCCAGCAGCTTACTAGCGGGGGCACGCACAGATACGCAGTATTTT.

The rearrangement uses TRBV19 and TRBJ1-5; 9 nucleotides line up with TRBD1. V lost 8 bases to trimming and J lost 4 bases; unmatched junction nucleotides: 12. The CDR3 has 16 amino acids. Germline CDR1 reads LNHDA; CDR2 reads SQIVND (reference sequence). The chain's CDR3 is CASSVSRTGVNQPQHF. Here the CDR3 DNA reads TGTGCCAGTTCTGTTTCTAGGACAGGGGTAAATCAGCCCCAGCATTTT.

The chain links TRBV6-5 to TRBJ2-5, with 7 bases aligning to TRBD1. Germline CDR1 is MNHEY and CDR2 is SVGAGI. This CDR3 is built from 13 residues. V trimming: 10 bases; J trimming: 1 base; junction bases outside the gene matches: 6. The DNA for the CDR3 is TGTGCCAACCGAGGGACAGTCCAAGAGACCCAGTACTTC. It encodes CANRGTVQETQYF.

The V call is TRBV5-6, the J call TRBJ1-1, with D unclear. V gave up 0 bases and J gave up 6 bases, with 15 bases separating them. CDR3 length: 15 residues. The germline CDR1 and CDR2 sequences are SGHDT and YYEEEE. The CDR3 sequence is CASSLGPTGFSEAFF. In DNA, the CDR3 is TGTGCCAGCAGCTTGGGCCCGACGGGTTTCTCTGAAGCTTTCTTT.

V usage is TRBV11-2 and J usage is TRBJ2-7, with D maybe TRBD1 (5 bases). Germline CDR1 SGHAT, CDR2 FQNNGV. The CDR3 totals 16 residues. Trimming cost V 5 bases and J 4 bases, with 21 bases left between them. The CDR3 protein is CASSLGRTLDRYEQYF. The CDR3 nucleotides are TGTGCCAGCAGCCTCGGACGGACACTTGATCGGTACGAGCAGTACTTC.